This T cell receptor (beta chain) is drawn from a study of blood T cells in healthy people across ages. Individuals who donated were healthy Caucasians from Russia aged about 6 to 100. Per sample, extraction of total RNA gave at least 5.5 micrograms in every case. Together with a sample-barcoded 5' primer, a J-beta primer mix was included in a second PCR lasting about 7 to 11 cycles. MiXCR, applied by TCRdb to the 5' RACE reads, yields one record per CDR3 protein. Among nearly 800,000 distinct CDR3 sequences listed, approximately 60% were seen once. With 3 bases removed from V and 0 bases from J, the gap between germline ends came to 21 bases. In germline, CDR1 is MGHDK, CDR2 SYGVNS. The CDR3 consists of 20 residues. Study-level points and caveats: Estimated diversity, derived from one million T cells, was regarded as an underestimate. PBMCs that were unsorted prevented a conclusive naive versus antigen-experienced comparison.

This clonotype has just a few counts. The target antigen is unknown. This chain uses TRBV25-1 with TRBJ1-6; unclear D gene. The TCR was taken from a man aged 35 to 55 in good health. Sample: blood. The CDR3 nucleotides read TGTGCCAGCAGTGATGAGAGGAACTTCGGACTGAGCTCCTATAATTCACCCCTCCACTTT. It is translated as CASSDERNFGLSSYNSPLHF. Looking up the rest from reference TRBV25-1 and TRBJ1-6 gives the full variable domain: EADIYQTPRYLVIGTGKKITLECSQTMGHDKMYWYQQDPGMELHLIHYSYGVNSTEKGDLSSESTVSRIRTEHFPLTLESARPSHTSQYLCASSDERNFGLSSYNSPLHFGNGTRLTVT.